The 2 T cell receptor beta chains given below trace back to one sample, sequenced in a study of spatial heterogeneity in lung cancer. TCRdb re-analysed the 5' RACE reads in MiXCR, keeping a single row per CDR3 protein. The data contain 10,000 to 11,000 distinct CDR3 sequences, about 24% of them seen just once; the ten biggest clones take up 30% to 40%. The time point here: sample taken at primary tumor resection. Unsorted whole RNA of tumor, nontumor lung or frozen PBMC was sequenced. Sequencing was performed on PBMCs, taken at surgery. These receptors all come from a female donor with early-stage non-small cell lung cancer.

CDR3 amino acids: CATHPSGPYNEQFF. CDR3 nucleotides: TGTGCCACCCACCCTAGCGGGCCCTACAATGAGCAGTTCTTC. This chain connects TRBV6-4 to TRBJ2-1; 8 bases match TRBD2. CDR1 is MRHNA and CDR2 is SNTAGT in the germline V gene. Germline trimming cut 10 bases from V and 2 bases from J; bases unmatched to any gene: 7. This CDR3 region has 14 residues.

This clonotype was seen at least ten times. CDR3 region: CASSPRSSGGISSSYNEQFF. The CDR3 DNA reads as TGCGCCAGCAGTCCCCGGTCTAGCGGGGGTATCAGTAGCTCCTACAATGAGCAGTTCTTC. The rearrangement uses TRBV23-1 and TRBJ2-1; 10 bases map to TRBD2. TRBV23-1 is designated an ORF whose function remains uncertain. The CDR3 runs to 20 residues. The V and J ends lost 4 bases and 0 bases, in that order; junction bases with no gene match: 15.